The present T cell receptor beta chain was sequenced within a study of graft-versus-host responses after intestinal transplantation. About the research overall: Each transplant was multivisceral, liver-intestinal, or isolated intestinal. General study points: Some GvH clones were seen earlier in gut or blood, suggesting intestinal origin.

Data came from immunoSEQ multiplex PCR; TCRdb stores just in-frame clones and leaves some out. The sample holds about 120,000 clones, about 95% seen once. Note on this clone: As yet, its antigen is unknown.

The germline V gene has CDR1 SQVTM and CDR2 ANQGSEA. The CDR3 is 13 amino acids. Trimming cost V 4 bases and J 3 bases; bases outside gene matches: 5. This specimen consisted of unstimulated CD8+ T cells sorted from spleen or lymph node cells, obtained before intestinal transplant. The sequence was collected from a human donor who received an intestinal transplant. The rearrangement links TRBV29-1 to TRBJ2-7; 8 nucleotides align to TRBD1. CDR3 nucleotides: TGCAGCGTTGGGTCCAGGGGGCTCTACGAGCAGTACTTC. Translating gives CSVGSRGLYEQYF.